This T cell receptor (beta chain) was documented in a study of blood T cell repertoires in COVID-19. CDR1 SGHRS and CDR2 YFSETQ come from the germline V gene. The ends lost 4 bases at V and 4 bases at J; junction bases unmatched: 7. This CDR3 has 14 amino acids. Repertoires were generated with immunoSEQ multiplex PCR, while TCRdb's copy carries only in-frame clones and drops some. Found here are approximately 180,000 clones, about 78% of them singletons; the top ten hold roughly a sixth. The TCR comes from a woman in her fifties or sixties who had recovered from COVID-19. The rearrangement links TRBV5-1 to TRBJ2-7, with TRBD1 matching 8 bases. The sample consisted of PBMCs or T cells enriched from blood (not recorded which). CDR3 DNA sequence: TGCGCCAGCAGCCCAGGACAGGGAGCTTACGAGCAGTACTTC. It encodes CASSPGQGAYEQYF.